This TCR beta chain is from a study of neurological immune-mediated disorders. General study results and limits: Sharing of CDR3 amino acid sequences among expanded clones across subjects was absent, suggesting private repertoires in all groups. The most TCR clonal expansion was seen in HTLV-1-associated myelopathy, whereas the least was seen in multiple sclerosis, below the level in healthy controls.

This clonotype was counted ten times or more. Its specificity is unknown. TCRdb ran MiXCR on the 5' RACE reads and lists one entry per CDR3 protein. The sample records 25,000 to 30,000 distinct CDR3 sequences, less than 8.5% being singletons. Unsorted libraries were derived from 2 million PBMCs stored at -80 C. This receptor was taken from a woman in her 50s in good health. The source material was PBMCs.

In DNA, the CDR3 is TGCAGTGCTAGATATACAGGGCTCGGGACCCAGTACTTC. Translation gives CSARYTGLGTQYF. The chain employs TRBV20-1 and TRBJ2-5; tentative D call: TRBD1 (6 bases). Germline V gene sequence: CDR1 DFQATT, CDR2 SNEGSKA (reference sequence). V lost 2 bases and J lost 7, with 14 bases in between. The CDR3 spans 13 residues.